This T cell receptor (beta chain) was captured in a study of blood T cell repertoires in COVID-19. With 0 bases clipped from V and 2 bases from J, the junction kept 1 base outside the gene matches. The germline V gene encodes CDR1 SGHDT and CDR2 YYEEEE. This CDR3 region has 15 residues. Data came from immunoSEQ multiplex PCR; TCRdb stores just in-frame clones and leaves some out. The repertoire holds about 75,000 clones, with 70% to 90% as singletons. This TCR derives from a human donor in a cohort sampled during active COVID-19. The chain combines TRBV5-6 with TRBJ2-5; 10 nucleotides match TRBD1. The specimen sequenced was peripheral blood. CDR3 bases: TGTGCCAGCAGCTTGGGGGACAGGGGTCAAGAGACCCAGTACTTC. Its protein product is CASSLGDRGQETQYF.